The T cell receptor beta chain described here comes from a study of OX40 agonist ivuxolimab in advanced cancers. Study-level results: More expanded clones were found, on average, in CD8+ than in CD4+ T cells.

Only in-frame clones appear in the TCRdb table, and some are missing; sequencing was by immunoSEQ multiplex PCR. The profile covers roughly 95,000 clones, with under 90% appearing a single time and 1.5% to 2.5% taken by the ten largest. Trimming left V 3 bases short and J 4 bases short, with 14 bases between. Per the germline V gene, CDR1 is SGHRS and CDR2 is YFSETQ. The CDR3 covers 15 residues. With baseline, cycle 4 day 1, and cycle 7 day 1 as timepoints, blood was sampled. Worth noting for this clone: What it binds is unknown.

The source was CD4+ or CD8+ T cells sorted from blood, collected in a trial of the OX40 agonist ivuxolimab. The rearrangement uses TRBV5-1 and TRBJ2-1; maybe TRBD1 (6 bases). This TCR was sampled from an adult with an advanced solid tumor such as melanoma, head and neck, liver or kidney cancer. Here the CDR3 DNA reads TGCGCCAGCAGCTCCGCCGGGACACCTTACAATGAGCAGTTCTTC. This sequence encodes CASSSAGTPYNEQFF.